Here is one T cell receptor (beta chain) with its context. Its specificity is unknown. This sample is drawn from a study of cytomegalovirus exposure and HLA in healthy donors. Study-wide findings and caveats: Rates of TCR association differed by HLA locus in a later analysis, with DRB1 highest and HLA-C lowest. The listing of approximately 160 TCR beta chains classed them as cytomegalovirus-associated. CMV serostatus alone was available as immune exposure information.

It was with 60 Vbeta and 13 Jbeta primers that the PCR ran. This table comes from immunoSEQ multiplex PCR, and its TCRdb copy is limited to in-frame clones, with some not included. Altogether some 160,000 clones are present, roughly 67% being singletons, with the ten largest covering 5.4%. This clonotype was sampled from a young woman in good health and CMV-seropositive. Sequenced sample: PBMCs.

The CDR3 DNA is TGCGCCAGCAGAAAGCGTTCACCGGCCCCGGAGGAAAACACCATATATTTT. It specifies CASRKRSPAPEENTIYF. This chain joins TRBV5-1 and TRBJ1-3; unclear D gene. Germline lookup yields CDR1 SGHRS and CDR2 YFSETQ. V shed 5 bases and J shed 6 bases, with 24 bases lying between them. This CDR3 comprises 17 residues.